This TCR beta chain was sequenced during a study of cytomegalovirus exposure and HLA in healthy donors. As regards this clone: Its antigen is unknown.

Per the germline V gene, CDR1 is MNHEY and CDR2 is SVGAGI. The CDR3 length is 12 residues. Trimming cost V 7 bases and J 3 bases, with 9 bases left between them. Notes on the study in general: In a later analysis, 16,951 TCR beta sequences were associated with HLA alleles at 0.05 false discovery rate. A later analysis found most CMV-associated TCR beta chains apparently HLA-restricted.

Vbeta (60) and Jbeta (13) primers were used in the PCR. Measured with immunoSEQ multiplex PCR; TCRdb has only the in-frame clones, and not every one. This table holds more than 95,000 clones, roughly 83% found once. The rearrangement links TRBV6-5 to TRBJ2-5; tentatively, D is TRBD1 (5 bases). The sequence came from a young man in good health and CMV-seropositive. The specimen was PBMCs. The CDR3 region is CASTDTKETQYF. DNA for the CDR3: TGTGCCAGCACGGACACCAAAGAGACCCAGTACTTC.